This T cell receptor (beta chain) was sequenced for a study of identical twins. This clonotype was seen a handful of times. Its matching antigen is unknown. Each cDNA held unique molecular identifiers, and template switching gave it a universal primer site. One entry per CDR3 protein, called by TCRdb with MiXCR from the 5' RACE reads. The table has fewer than 650,000 distinct CDR3 sequences, 9.6% seen once. CDR3 size: 14 residues. Per germline, CDR1 MGHDK and CDR2 SYGVNS. The V gene lost 4 bases and the J gene lost 7 bases, with 15 bases spanning the gap. Findings and limits, study-wide: Some out-of-frame alpha sequences were shared by twins, and these showed excess low generation probability. Rather than following the same donors, the conclusions depended on cross-sectional statistical analysis.

The same data also went into a second study, on yellow fever vaccine responses in identical twins.

Source material: PBMCs. This receptor was taken from a woman aged 18-35 years in good health. The chain links TRBV25-1 to TRBJ2-3; tentative D call: TRBD1 (6 bases). CDR3 sequence: CASSGFGGGNTQYF. CDR3 coding DNA: TGTGCCAGCAGTGGCTTTGGGGGCGGAAATACGCAGTATTTT.